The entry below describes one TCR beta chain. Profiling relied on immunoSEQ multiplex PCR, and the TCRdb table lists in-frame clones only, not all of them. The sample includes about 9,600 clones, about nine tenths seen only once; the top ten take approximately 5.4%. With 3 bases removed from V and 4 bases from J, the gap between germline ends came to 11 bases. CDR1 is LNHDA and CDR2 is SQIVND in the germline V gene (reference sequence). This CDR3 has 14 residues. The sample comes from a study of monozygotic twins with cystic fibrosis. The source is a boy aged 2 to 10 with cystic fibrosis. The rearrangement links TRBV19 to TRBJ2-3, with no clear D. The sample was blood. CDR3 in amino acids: CASSIPSLADTQYF. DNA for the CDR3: TGTGCCAGTAGTATCCCGTCTCTAGCAGATACGCAGTATTTT.